This T cell receptor beta chain came from a study of cytomegalovirus exposure and HLA in healthy donors. The PCR was carried out with 60 Vbeta primers and 13 Jbeta primers. TCRdb's copy holds only in-frame clones and misses some; the assay was immunoSEQ multiplex PCR. The repertoire holds about 160,000 clones, with about 72% as singletons. This CDR3 contains 13 residues. V was cut by 5 bases and J by 1 base, with 9 bases left in between. Germline assignment: CDR1 LNHDA and CDR2 SQIVND (reference sequence). In regard to this clone: Its antigen remains unknown.

General study points: Analysis was carried out at a later point, and it linked a missense DCLRE1C variant to TCR beta V- and J-gene trimming. Several of the most significant clusters appeared linked to common viral pathogens, based on a later analysis.

The V call is TRBV19, the J call TRBJ2-7; the D gene is possibly TRBD1 (5 bases). The sample was PBMCs. The TCR was taken from a man aged 50-59 years in good health and CMV-seropositive. Written as DNA, the CDR3 is TGTGCCAGTAGTGGGCAGGGATCCTACGAGCAGTACTTC. The encoded protein is CASSGQGSYEQYF. Drawing the rest from reference TRBV19 and TRBJ2-7, the complete variable domain is DGGITQSPKYLFRKEGQNVTLSCEQNLNHDAMYWYRQDPGQGLRLIYYSQIVNDFQKGDIAEGYSVSREKKESFPLTVTSAQKNPTAFYLCASSGQGSYEQYFGPGTRLTVT.